This is a list of T cell receptor beta chains from one sample in a study of radiotherapy plus CTLA-4 blockade in lung cancer. Data came from immunoSEQ multiplex PCR; TCRdb stores just in-frame clones and leaves some out. The sample lists roughly 39,000 clones; around three quarters were seen once. The source was peripheral blood, collected from a patient treated with radiotherapy plus ipilimumab. The receptor set was obtained from a human donor with non-small cell lung cancer who had stable disease on radiotherapy plus ipilimumab. Both conserved end residues are part of each CDR3. Fields, in order: J gene, clone size, D gene, V gene, CDR3 DNA, CDR3 protein. The D gene is left open where the match is weak. Size is omitted from some rows. Given values are once, few, many or a class for expanded clones.

J gene: TRBJ2-5; clone size: -; D gene: TRBD1; V gene: TRBV7-3; CDR3 DNA: TGTGCCAGCAGCCTACAGGGGGCCGGCGAGACCCAGTACTTC; CDR3 protein: CASSLQGAGETQYF
J gene: TRBJ2-5; clone size: -; D gene: TRBD2; V gene: TRBV5-4; CDR3 DNA: TGTGCCAGCAGCTTGAGATCGGGGGGCCAAGAGACCCAGTACTTC; CDR3 protein: CASSLRSGGQETQYF
J gene: TRBJ1-1; clone size: -; D gene: -; V gene: TRBV11-1; CDR3 DNA: TGTGCCAGCAGCTCAGCGTACCTCCTCAGGCACAGGCCGAACACTGAAGCTTTCTTT; CDR3 protein: CASSSAYLLRHRPNTEAFF
J gene: TRBJ1-2; clone size: -; D gene: -; V gene: TRBV10-3; CDR3 DNA: TGTGCCATCAGTGGGGAGGGTACGGGTCATGGCTACACCTTC; CDR3 protein: CAISGEGTGHGYTF
J gene: TRBJ1-5; clone size: -; D gene: -; V gene: TRBV6-6; CDR3 DNA: TGTGCCAGCAGCCAAAGCGGACGGATAGATCAGCCCCAGCATTTT; CDR3 protein: CASSQSGRIDQPQHF
J gene: TRBJ2-2; clone size: few; D gene: -; V gene: TRBV6-4; CDR3 DNA: TGTGCCAGCAGGGCCCAGGGAGGGAACACCGGGGAGCTGTTTTTT; CDR3 protein: CASRAQGGNTGELFF
J gene: TRBJ1-2; clone size: -; D gene: -; V gene: TRBV6-1; CDR3 DNA: TGTGCCAGCAGTGTGCGGCACCTCTATGGCTACACCTTC; CDR3 protein: CASSVRHLYGYTF
J gene: TRBJ2-1; clone size: -; D gene: TRBD2; V gene: TRBV27; CDR3 DNA: TGTGCCAGCAGTTTAGCGGGACTAGGCCGCAATGAGCAGTTCTTC; CDR3 protein: CASSLAGLGRNEQFF
J gene: TRBJ1-5; clone size: -; D gene: TRBD1; V gene: TRBV28; CDR3 DNA: TGTGCCAGCATCACACAGGGGAGGGATCAGCCCCAGCATTTT; CDR3 protein: CASITQGRDQPQHF
J gene: TRBJ1-5; clone size: once; D gene: -; V gene: TRBV4-1; CDR3 DNA: TGCGCCAGCAGCCAGGGGGGGGGTGGTAGCAATCAGCCCCAGCATTTT; CDR3 protein: CASSQGGGGSNQPQHF
J gene: TRBJ1-5; clone size: -; D gene: TRBD1; V gene: TRBV15; CDR3 DNA: TGTGCCACCAGCAGGGGACAGAGCAATCAGCCCCAGCATTTT; CDR3 protein: CATSRGQSNQPQHF
J gene: TRBJ1-5; clone size: -; D gene: -; V gene: TRBV13; CDR3 DNA: TGTGCCAGCAGCTCCGGACGGAGCAATCAGCCCCAGCATTTT; CDR3 protein: CASSSGRSNQPQHF
J gene: TRBJ1-1; clone size: -; D gene: -; V gene: TRBV9; CDR3 DNA: TGTGCCAGCAGCGTATGGGTCACGAACACTGAAGCTTTCTTT; CDR3 protein: CASSVWVTNTEAFF
J gene: TRBJ1-6; clone size: -; D gene: -; V gene: TRBV5-1; CDR3 DNA: TGCGCCAGCAGCTTCCCAGGGGCCGATTCACCCCTCCACTTT; CDR3 protein: CASSFPGADSPLHF
J gene: TRBJ2-1; clone size: -; D gene: -; V gene: TRBV5-1; CDR3 DNA: TGCGCCAGCAGCCCATCAGGGATGGCCAACAATGAGCAGTTCTTC; CDR3 protein: CASSPSGMANNEQFF
J gene: TRBJ1-6; clone size: once; D gene: TRBD1; V gene: TRBV30; CDR3 DNA: TGTGCCTGGAGTGTAGGACAGGGGGCACAGAATTCACCCCTCCACTTT; CDR3 protein: CAWSVGQGAQNSPLHF
J gene: TRBJ1-2; clone size: -; D gene: -; V gene: TRBV6-5; CDR3 DNA: TGTGCCAGCAGTTACCTATTAGGGCTTGGTGGCTACACCTTC; CDR3 protein: CASSYLLGLGGYTF
J gene: TRBJ2-7; clone size: -; D gene: TRBD2; V gene: TRBV5-1; CDR3 DNA: TGCGCCAGCAGCATAGCTAGCGGAACTACCTCCTACGAGCAGTACTTC; CDR3 protein: CASSIASGTTSYEQYF
J gene: TRBJ1-1; clone size: -; D gene: TRBD1; V gene: TRBV28; CDR3 DNA: TGTGCCAGCAGACCGCAACAGGGGGTAGGCACTGAAGCTTTCTTT; CDR3 protein: CASRPQQGVGTEAFF
J gene: TRBJ1-1; clone size: -; D gene: TRBD1; V gene: TRBV4-2; CDR3 DNA: TGTGCCAGCAGCCAAGAAACAGGGGCTAGACTAGGTGGCACTGAAGCTTTCTTT; CDR3 protein: CASSQETGARLGGTEAFF
J gene: TRBJ2-5; clone size: -; D gene: TRBD1; V gene: TRBV12-5; CDR3 DNA: TGTGCTAGTGGTTTGGGCAGGGGGCGAGAGACCCAGTACTTC; CDR3 protein: CASGLGRGRETQYF
J gene: TRBJ2-7; clone size: medium-sized; D gene: TRBD1; V gene: TRBV5-1; CDR3 DNA: TGCGCCAGCAGCTCCGGGACAGCACCCTACGAGCAGTACTTC; CDR3 protein: CASSSGTAPYEQYF
J gene: TRBJ1-4; clone size: few; D gene: -; V gene: TRBV4-2; CDR3 DNA: TGTGCCAGCAGCCAAGTTTCCGGGGGCGCGTCGAGTGGCGGTGAAAAACTGTTTTTT; CDR3 protein: CASSQVSGGASSGGEKLFF
J gene: TRBJ1-1; clone size: -; D gene: TRBD1; V gene: TRBV11-2; CDR3 DNA: TGTGCCAGCAGGAGTGGGACAGGGGGCACTGAAGCTTTCTTT; CDR3 protein: CASRSGTGGTEAFF
J gene: TRBJ1-6; clone size: -; D gene: -; V gene: TRBV2; CDR3 DNA: TGTGCCAGCAGTGAAAGATCTCTCGATCCCAATTCACCCCTCCACTTT; CDR3 protein: CASSERSLDPNSPLHF